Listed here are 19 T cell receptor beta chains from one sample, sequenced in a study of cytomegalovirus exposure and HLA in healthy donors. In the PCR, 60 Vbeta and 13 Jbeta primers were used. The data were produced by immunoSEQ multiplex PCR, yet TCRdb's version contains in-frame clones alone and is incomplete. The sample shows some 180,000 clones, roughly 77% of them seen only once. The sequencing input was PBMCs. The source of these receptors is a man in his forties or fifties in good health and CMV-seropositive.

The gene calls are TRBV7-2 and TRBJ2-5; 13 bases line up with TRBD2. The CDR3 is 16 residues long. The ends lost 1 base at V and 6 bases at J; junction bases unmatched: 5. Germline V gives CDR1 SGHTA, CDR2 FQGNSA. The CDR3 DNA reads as TGTGCCAGCAGCTTAGTCGGACTAGCGGGGGTTAAGACCCAGTACTTC. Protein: CASSLVGLAGVKTQYF.

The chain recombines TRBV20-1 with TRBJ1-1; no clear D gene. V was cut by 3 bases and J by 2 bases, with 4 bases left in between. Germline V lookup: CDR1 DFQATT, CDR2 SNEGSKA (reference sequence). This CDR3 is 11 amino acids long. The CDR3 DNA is TGCAGTGCTAGGGCCAACACTGAAGCTTTCTTT. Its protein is CSARANTEAFF.

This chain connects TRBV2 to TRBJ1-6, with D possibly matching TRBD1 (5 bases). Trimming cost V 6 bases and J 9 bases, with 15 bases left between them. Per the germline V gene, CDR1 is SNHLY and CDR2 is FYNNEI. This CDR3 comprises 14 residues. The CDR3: CASRADRISSPLHF. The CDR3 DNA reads TGTGCCAGCAGGGCTGACAGAATCTCTTCACCCCTCCACTTT.

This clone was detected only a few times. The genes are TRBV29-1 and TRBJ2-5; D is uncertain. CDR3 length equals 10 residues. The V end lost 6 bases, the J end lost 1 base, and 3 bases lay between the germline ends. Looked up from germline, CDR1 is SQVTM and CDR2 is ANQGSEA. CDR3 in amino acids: CSVAQETQYF. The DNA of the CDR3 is TGCAGCGTGGCCCAAGAGACCCAGTACTTC.

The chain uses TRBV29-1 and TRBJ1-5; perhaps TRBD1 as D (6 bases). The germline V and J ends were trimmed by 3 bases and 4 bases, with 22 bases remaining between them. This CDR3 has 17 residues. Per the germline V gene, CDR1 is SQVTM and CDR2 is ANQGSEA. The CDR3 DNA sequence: TGCAGCGTTGAGGGAGTCGAGGTGGACAGAAAAAATCAGCCCCAGCATTTT. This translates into CSVEGVEVDRKNQPQHF.

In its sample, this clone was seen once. For the CDR3, the DNA is TGCGCCAGTAGTACGGTGTACAGTTCACCCCTCCACTTT. Its translation is CASSTVYSSPLHF. The chain employs TRBV5-1 and TRBJ1-6, with D uncertain. Germline assignment: CDR1 SGHRS and CDR2 YFSETQ. V dropped 8 bases and J dropped 9 bases, with 15 bases sitting between them. CDR3 size: 13 residues.

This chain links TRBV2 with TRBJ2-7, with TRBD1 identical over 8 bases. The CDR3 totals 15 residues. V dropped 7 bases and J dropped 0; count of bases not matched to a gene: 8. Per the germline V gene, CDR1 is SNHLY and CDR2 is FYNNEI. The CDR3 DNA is TGTGCCAGCAACGCGGACAGGGCAAGCTCCTACGAGCAGTACTTC. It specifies CASNADRASSYEQYF.

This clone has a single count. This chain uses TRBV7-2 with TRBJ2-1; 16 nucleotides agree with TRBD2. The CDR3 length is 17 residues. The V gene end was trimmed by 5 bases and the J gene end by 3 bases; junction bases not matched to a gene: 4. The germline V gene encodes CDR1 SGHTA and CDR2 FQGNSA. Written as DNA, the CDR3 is TGTGCCAGCAGCCAGGGACTAGCGGGAGGGGGCTACAATGAGCAGTTCTTC. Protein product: CASSQGLAGGGYNEQFF.

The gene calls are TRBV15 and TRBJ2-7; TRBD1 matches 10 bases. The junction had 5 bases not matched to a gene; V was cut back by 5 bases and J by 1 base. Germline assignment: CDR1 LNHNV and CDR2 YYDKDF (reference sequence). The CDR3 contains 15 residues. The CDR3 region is CATSPRDRGSYEQYF. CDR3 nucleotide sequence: TGTGCCACCAGCCCCCGGGACAGGGGATCCTACGAGCAGTACTTC.

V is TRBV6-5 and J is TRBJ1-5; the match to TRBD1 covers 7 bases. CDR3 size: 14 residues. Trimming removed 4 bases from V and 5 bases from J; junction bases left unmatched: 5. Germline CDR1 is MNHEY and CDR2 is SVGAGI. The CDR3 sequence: CASSWVGGDQPQHF. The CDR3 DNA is TGTGCCAGCAGTTGGGTAGGGGGCGATCAGCCCCAGCATTTT.

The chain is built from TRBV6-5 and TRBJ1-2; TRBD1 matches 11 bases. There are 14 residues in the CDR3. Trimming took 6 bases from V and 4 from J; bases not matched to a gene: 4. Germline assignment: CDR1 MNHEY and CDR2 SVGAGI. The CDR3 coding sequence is TGTGCCAGCAGGGGACAGGGGGAATTCTATGGCTACACCTTC. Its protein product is CASRGQGEFYGYTF.

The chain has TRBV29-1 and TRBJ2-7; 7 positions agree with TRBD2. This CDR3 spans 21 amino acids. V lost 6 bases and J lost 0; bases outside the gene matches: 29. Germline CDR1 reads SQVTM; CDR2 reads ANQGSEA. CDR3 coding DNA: TGCAGCGTAGAAAACCCCCGTGAACTTCTAGCGGTTCTTTTCAGCTCCTACGAGCAGTACTTC. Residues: CSVENPRELLAVLFSSYEQYF.

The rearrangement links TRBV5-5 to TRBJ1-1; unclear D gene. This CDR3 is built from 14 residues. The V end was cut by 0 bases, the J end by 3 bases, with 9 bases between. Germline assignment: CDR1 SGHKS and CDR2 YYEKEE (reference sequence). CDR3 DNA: TGTGCCAGCAGCTTGGGGCAGTTGGACACTGAAGCTTTCTTT. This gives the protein CASSLGQLDTEAFF.

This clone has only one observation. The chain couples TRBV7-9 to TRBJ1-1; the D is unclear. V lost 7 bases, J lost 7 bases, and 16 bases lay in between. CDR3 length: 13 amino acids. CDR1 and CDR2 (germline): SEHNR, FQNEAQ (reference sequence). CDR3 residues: CASISQSEGEAFF. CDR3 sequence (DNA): TGTGCCAGCATCAGCCAAAGCGAGGGTGAAGCTTTCTTT.

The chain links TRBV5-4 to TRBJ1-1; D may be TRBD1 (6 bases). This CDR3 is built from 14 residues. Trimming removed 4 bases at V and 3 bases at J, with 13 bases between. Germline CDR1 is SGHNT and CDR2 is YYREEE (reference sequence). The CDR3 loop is CASSRTGLDTEAFF. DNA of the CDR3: TGTGCCAGCAGCCGAACAGGGTTAGACACTGAAGCTTTCTTT. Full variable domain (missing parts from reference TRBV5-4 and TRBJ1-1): ETGVTQSPTHLIKTRGQQVTLRCSSQSGHNTVSWYQQALGQGPQFIFQYYREEENGRGNFPPRFSGLQFPNYSSELNVNALELDDSALYLCASSRTGLDTEAFFGQGTRLTVV.

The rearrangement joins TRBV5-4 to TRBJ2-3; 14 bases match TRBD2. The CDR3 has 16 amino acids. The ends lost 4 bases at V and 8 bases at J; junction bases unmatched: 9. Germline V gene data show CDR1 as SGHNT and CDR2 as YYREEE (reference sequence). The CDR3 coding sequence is TGTGCCAGCAGCCTGGGACTAGCGGGGGCAGCAGGTACGCAGTATTTT. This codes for CASSLGLAGAAGTQYF.

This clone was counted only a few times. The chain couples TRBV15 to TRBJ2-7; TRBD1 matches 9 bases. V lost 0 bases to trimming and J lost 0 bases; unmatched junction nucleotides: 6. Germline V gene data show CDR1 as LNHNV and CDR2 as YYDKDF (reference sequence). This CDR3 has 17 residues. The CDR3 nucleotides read TGTGCCACCAGCAGAGATAGGGGGGGACAGGGCTCCTACGAGCAGTACTTC. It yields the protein CATSRDRGGQGSYEQYF.

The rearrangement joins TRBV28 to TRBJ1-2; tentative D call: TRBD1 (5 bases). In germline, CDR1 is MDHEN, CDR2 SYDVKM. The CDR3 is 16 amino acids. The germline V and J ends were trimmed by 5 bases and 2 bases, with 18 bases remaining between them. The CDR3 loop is CASSPPPDTRNYGYTF. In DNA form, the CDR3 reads TGTGCCAGCAGTCCCCCCCCGGACACGCGGAACTATGGCTACACCTTC.

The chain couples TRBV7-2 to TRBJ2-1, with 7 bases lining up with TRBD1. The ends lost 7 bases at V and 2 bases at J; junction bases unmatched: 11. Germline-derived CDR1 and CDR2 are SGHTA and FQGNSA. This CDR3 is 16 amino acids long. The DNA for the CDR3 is TGTGCCAGCACCCTGGGTAAGGGACAGACCTACAATGAGCAGTTCTTC. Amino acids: CASTLGKGQTYNEQFF.